This is a list of T cell receptor beta chains from one sample in a study of human T cells and chemical hapten exposure. In TCRdb, the RACE reads were re-called with MiXCR into one record per CDR3 protein. Here the sample spans roughly 72,000 distinct CDR3 sequences, around 10% being singletons. The sequencing here drew on whole blood, taken in connection with sensitization to the hapten diphenylcyclopropenone (DPC). The receptors shown here come from a woman aged 45 to 65 with alopecia areata. Some clones in this sample may be carry-over from other donors' samples. Each CDR3 is given with its conserved first and last residue. The order of the fields is CDR3 protein, CDR3 DNA, clone size, J gene, V gene, D gene. The D gene is left open where the match is weak. Size is stated for part of the rows, as once, few or many counts, or as a class when the clone is expanded.

cdr3_aa: CASSLEGPNQPQHF
cdr3_nt: TGCGCCAGCAGCTTGGAGGGTCCCAATCAGCCCCAGCATTTT
clone_size: many
j_call: TRBJ1-5
v_call: TRBV5-1
d_call: NA

cdr3_aa: CASSYSKGNTEAFF
cdr3_nt: TGTGCCAGCAGTTACTCGAAAGGGAACACTGAAGCTTTCTTT
clone_size: NA
j_call: TRBJ1-1
v_call: TRBV6-6
d_call: NA

cdr3_aa: CASSSGLAGFLYEQYF
cdr3_nt: TGTGCCAGCAGCTCAGGACTAGCGGGGTTCCTCTACGAGCAGTACTTC
clone_size: NA
j_call: TRBJ2-7
v_call: TRBV11-2
d_call: TRBD2

cdr3_aa: CASSFDSPGTGELFF
cdr3_nt: TGTGCCAGCAGCTTCGACTCACCGGGTACCGGGGAGCTGTTTTTT
clone_size: few
j_call: TRBJ2-2
v_call: TRBV11-2
d_call: NA

cdr3_aa: CAWTRGEKLFF
cdr3_nt: TGTGCCTGGACTAGGGGTGAAAAACTGTTTTTT
clone_size: few
j_call: TRBJ1-4
v_call: TRBV30
d_call: NA

cdr3_aa: CASSLVVAGDYEQYF
cdr3_nt: TGTGCCAGCAGCTTAGTGGTAGCGGGAGACTACGAGCAGTACTTC
clone_size: NA
j_call: TRBJ2-7
v_call: TRBV7-9
d_call: TRBD2

cdr3_aa: CASNQDRGSNQPQHF
cdr3_nt: TGTGCCAGCAACCAGGACAGGGGGAGCAATCAGCCCCAGCATTTT
clone_size: NA
j_call: TRBJ1-5
v_call: TRBV2
d_call: TRBD1

cdr3_aa: CASSEEDLETQYF
cdr3_nt: TGTGCCAGCAGTGAAGAGGATTTGGAGACCCAGTACTTC
clone_size: many
j_call: TRBJ2-5
v_call: TRBV2
d_call: NA

cdr3_aa: CASSYSGYRYTEAFF
cdr3_nt: TGTGCCAGCAGTTACTCCGGCTACAGATACACTGAAGCTTTCTTT
clone_size: few
j_call: TRBJ1-1
v_call: TRBV6-2/TRBV6-3
d_call: NA

cdr3_aa: CASPTGIAGRTDTQYF
cdr3_nt: TGTGCCAGCCCCACAGGAATAGCGGGGCGCACAGATACGCAGTATTTT
clone_size: few
j_call: TRBJ2-3
v_call: TRBV7-2
d_call: TRBD2

cdr3_aa: CASSEWSRGRYTIYF
cdr3_nt: TGTGCCAGCAGTGAATGGAGCAGGGGGAGATACACCATATATTTT
clone_size: NA
j_call: TRBJ1-3
v_call: TRBV6-1
d_call: TRBD1

cdr3_aa: CASSAIAGVGPDTQYF
cdr3_nt: TGTGCCAGCAGCGCGATAGCGGGAGTGGGGCCAGATACGCAGTATTTT
clone_size: NA
j_call: TRBJ2-3
v_call: TRBV9
d_call: TRBD2

cdr3_aa: CATSDFFRGNNEQFF
cdr3_nt: TGTGCCACCAGTGATTTCTTCAGGGGAAACAATGAGCAGTTCTTC
clone_size: many
j_call: TRBJ2-1
v_call: TRBV24-1
d_call: NA

cdr3_aa: CASSRKVAGVGYEQYF
cdr3_nt: TGTGCCAGCAGCAGAAAAGTGGCGGGAGTTGGATACGAGCAGTACTTC
clone_size: few
j_call: TRBJ2-7
v_call: TRBV13
d_call: TRBD2

cdr3_aa: CASSPGTGQTYEQYF
cdr3_nt: TGTGCCAGCAGTCCCGGGACAGGGCAAACCTACGAGCAGTACTTC
clone_size: NA
j_call: TRBJ2-7
v_call: TRBV28
d_call: TRBD1

cdr3_aa: CASSYGLAGRSDTQYF
cdr3_nt: TGTGCCAGCAGCTACGGACTAGCGGGAAGGTCAGATACGCAGTATTTT
clone_size: few
j_call: TRBJ2-3
v_call: TRBV11-2
d_call: TRBD2

cdr3_aa: CSVAHLSSYEQYF
cdr3_nt: TGCAGCGTTGCCCATTTGAGCTCCTACGAGCAGTACTTC
clone_size: few
j_call: TRBJ2-7
v_call: TRBV29-1
d_call: NA

cdr3_aa: CASSQDWVPNYGYTF
cdr3_nt: TGCGCCAGCAGCCAGGACTGGGTCCCCAACTATGGCTACACCTTC
clone_size: few
j_call: TRBJ1-2
v_call: TRBV4-1
d_call: NA

cdr3_aa: CASSLQAGMGEKLFF
cdr3_nt: TGTGCCAGCAGCTTACAGGCAGGAATGGGTGAAAAACTGTTTTTT
clone_size: many
j_call: TRBJ1-4
v_call: TRBV7-9
d_call: NA

cdr3_aa: CSATGQNYGYTF
cdr3_nt: TGCAGTGCCACGGGACAGAACTATGGCTACACCTTC
clone_size: many
j_call: TRBJ1-2
v_call: TRBV20-1
d_call: TRBD1

cdr3_aa: CASSPDGFSGNTIYF
cdr3_nt: TGCGCCAGCAGCCCGGACGGGTTCTCTGGAAACACCATATATTTT
clone_size: few
j_call: TRBJ1-3
v_call: TRBV5-1
d_call: NA

cdr3_aa: CASSPRSTTNQPQHF
cdr3_nt: TGTGCCAGCAGTCCCCGCTCCACTACGAATCAGCCCCAGCATTTT
clone_size: NA
j_call: TRBJ1-5
v_call: TRBV2
d_call: NA

cdr3_aa: CASSFSGVTYNEQFF
cdr3_nt: TGTGCCAGCAGCTTCTCGGGAGTTACCTACAATGAGCAGTTCTTC
clone_size: few
j_call: TRBJ2-1
v_call: TRBV7-6
d_call: NA

cdr3_aa: CSGGQGVTDTQYF
cdr3_nt: TGCAGCGGAGGACAGGGGGTCACAGATACGCAGTATTTT
clone_size: NA
j_call: TRBJ2-3
v_call: TRBV29-1
d_call: TRBD1

cdr3_aa: CASRGAYEQYF
cdr3_nt: TGTGCGTCCAGGGGTGCCTACGAGCAGTACTTC
clone_size: NA
j_call: TRBJ2-7
v_call: TRBV6-5
d_call: NA

cdr3_aa: CAWSSSGYEQYF
cdr3_nt: TGTGCCTGGAGTTCTAGCGGCTACGAGCAGTACTTC
clone_size: few
j_call: TRBJ2-7
v_call: TRBV30
d_call: TRBD2